A selection of T cell receptor beta chains follows, all from one sample in a study of blood T cell repertoires in COVID-19. Sequencing used immunoSEQ multiplex PCR; TCRdb keeps in-frame clones, though not all of them. The sample has about 120,000 clones, around 90% seen once. Sequencing used peripheral blood. These receptor sequences come from a woman in her forties or fifties with active or convalescent COVID-19. Both conserved end residues are part of each CDR3. The D gene is left open where the match is weak. Only some rows state a clone size, as once, few, many or a class for expanded clones.

d_call	clone_size	v_call	j_call	cdr3_nt	cdr3_aa
TRBD1	NA	TRBV7-6	TRBJ1-6	TGTGCCAGCAGCTTGGAGGGGACAGGTCGGTCACCCCTCCACTTT	CASSLEGTGRSPLHF
NA	NA	TRBV28	TRBJ1-6	TGTGCCAGCAGAGTTCCCAGTTCCTATAATTCACCCCTCCACTTT	CASRVPSSYNSPLHF
TRBD2	NA	TRBV9	TRBJ2-2	TGTGCCAGCAGCGCTGGCGGGAGTGGGTACGGGGAGCTGTTTTTT	CASSAGGSGYGELFF
NA	NA	TRBV21-1	TRBJ1-6	TGTGCCAGCAGCAAAGGGGATGGACAGGTCCCGCTATTT	CASSKGDGQVPLF
NA	NA	TRBV18	TRBJ2-7	TGTGCCAGCTCACCACCGGATGGGCCCTCCTACGAGCAGTACTTC	CASSPPDGPSYEQYF
NA	few	TRBV9	TRBJ2-3	TGTGCCAGCAGCGTACAGGGGATGGCAGATACGCAGTATTTT	CASSVQGMADTQYF
TRBD1	NA	TRBV19	TRBJ1-5	TGTGCCAGTAGCCGAGGGGTGGACAGGGTCCAGCCCCAGCATTTT	CASSRGVDRVQPQHF
TRBD1	NA	TRBV4-3	TRBJ2-5	TGCGCCAGCAGCCAAGATAGGACAGGGGTTGAGACCCAGTACTTC	CASSQDRTGVETQYF
NA	NA	TRBV19	TRBJ2-5	TGTGCCAGTAGTATAGAACTGGGGCGGGAGACCCAGTACTTC	CASSIELGRETQYF
TRBD2	NA	TRBV2	TRBJ2-5	TGTGCCAGCAGTGTGGGGGGGGGAGAGACCCAGTACTTC	CASSVGGGETQYF
TRBD1	NA	TRBV7-2	TRBJ1-3	TGTGCCAGCAGCTTAGCCCCGTACACAGGGGGTCGCACCATATATTTT	CASSLAPYTGGRTIYF
TRBD2	NA	TRBV3-1/TRBV3-2	TRBJ2-5	TGTGCCAGCAGCCTGGGACTAGCGGGATTAGAGACCCAGTACTTC	CASSLGLAGLETQYF
TRBD1	once	TRBV28	TRBJ2-5	TGTGCCAGCAGTCCCCGCCGCGACAGGGGGCCTGAGACCCAGTACTTC	CASSPRRDRGPETQYF
TRBD1	NA	TRBV7-3	TRBJ2-7	TGTGCCAGCAGCCAACAGGGGGGTTACGAGCAGTACTTC	CASSQQGGYEQYF
NA	NA	TRBV2	TRBJ2-7	TGTGCCAGCCGGGAAGACACCTACGAGCAGTACTTC	CASREDTYEQYF
NA	NA	TRBV19	TRBJ1-1	TGTGCCAGTATCCCAACCCGGGGGAACACTGAAGCTTTCTTT	CASIPTRGNTEAFF
TRBD1	NA	TRBV15	TRBJ1-1	TGTGCCACCAGCAGCGGACAGGGGCCAGGATCTGAAGCTTTCTTT	CATSSGQGPGSEAFF
TRBD1	NA	TRBV5-1	TRBJ2-7	TGCGCCAGCAGCCTAGACAGGGGCATCTCCTACGAGCAGTACTTC	CASSLDRGISYEQYF
NA	NA	TRBV19	TRBJ2-1	TGTGCCAGTAGTATAGTGGGCCGGGGGTACAATGAGCAGTTCTTC	CASSIVGRGYNEQFF